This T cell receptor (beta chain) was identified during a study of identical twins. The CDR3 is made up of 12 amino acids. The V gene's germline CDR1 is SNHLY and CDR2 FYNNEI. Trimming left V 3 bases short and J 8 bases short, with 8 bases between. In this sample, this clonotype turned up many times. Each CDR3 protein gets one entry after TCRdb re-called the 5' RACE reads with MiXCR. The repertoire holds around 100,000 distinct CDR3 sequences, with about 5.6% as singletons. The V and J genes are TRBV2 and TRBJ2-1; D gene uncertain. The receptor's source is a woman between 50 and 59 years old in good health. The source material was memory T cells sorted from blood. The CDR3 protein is CASSEFLDEQFF. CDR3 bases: TGTGCCAGCAGTGAGTTCTTAGATGAGCAGTTCTTC.